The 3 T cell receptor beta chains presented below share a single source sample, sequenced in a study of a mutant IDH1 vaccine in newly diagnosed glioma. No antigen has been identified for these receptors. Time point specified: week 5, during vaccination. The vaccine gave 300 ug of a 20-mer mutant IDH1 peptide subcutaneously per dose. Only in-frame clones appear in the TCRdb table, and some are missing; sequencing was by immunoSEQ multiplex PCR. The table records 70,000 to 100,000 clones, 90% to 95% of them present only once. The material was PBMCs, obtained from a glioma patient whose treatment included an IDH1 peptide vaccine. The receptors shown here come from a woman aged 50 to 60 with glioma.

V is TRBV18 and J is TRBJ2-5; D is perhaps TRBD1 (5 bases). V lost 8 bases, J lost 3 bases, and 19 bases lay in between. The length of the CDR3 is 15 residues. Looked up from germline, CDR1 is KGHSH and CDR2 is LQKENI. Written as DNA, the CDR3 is TGTGCCAGCCGAACCATTAGGGCGACAGAAGAGACCCAGTACTTC. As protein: CASRTIRATEETQYF. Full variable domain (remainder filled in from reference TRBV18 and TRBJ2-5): NAGVMQNPRHLVRRRGQEARLRCSPMKGHSHVYWYRQLPEEGLKFMVYLQKENIIDESGMPKERFSAEFPKEGPSILRIQQVVRGDSAAYFCASRTIRATEETQYFGPGTRLLVL.

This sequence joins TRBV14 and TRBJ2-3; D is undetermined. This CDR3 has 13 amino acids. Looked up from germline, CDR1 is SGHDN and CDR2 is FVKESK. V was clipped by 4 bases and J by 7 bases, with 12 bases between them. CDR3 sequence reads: CASSRPRHNTQYF. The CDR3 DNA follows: TGTGCCAGCAGCCGCCCTAGGCACAATACGCAGTATTTT.

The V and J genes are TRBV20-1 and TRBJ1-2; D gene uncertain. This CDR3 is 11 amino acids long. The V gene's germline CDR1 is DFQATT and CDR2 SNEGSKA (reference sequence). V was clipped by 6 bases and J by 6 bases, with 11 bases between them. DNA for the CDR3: TGCAGTGCCAGGAAGTCCCATGGCTACACCTTC. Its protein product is CSARKSHGYTF.